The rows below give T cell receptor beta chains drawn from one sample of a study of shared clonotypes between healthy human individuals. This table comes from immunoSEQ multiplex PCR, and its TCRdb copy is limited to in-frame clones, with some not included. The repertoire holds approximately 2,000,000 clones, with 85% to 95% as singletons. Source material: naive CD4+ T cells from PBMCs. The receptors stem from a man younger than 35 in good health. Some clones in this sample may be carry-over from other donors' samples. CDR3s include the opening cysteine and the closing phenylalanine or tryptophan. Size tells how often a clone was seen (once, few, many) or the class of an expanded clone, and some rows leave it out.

CDR3: CASSPGHRANYGYTF
size: -
J: TRBJ1-2
V: TRBV5-6

CDR3: CASSSRLAEDTDTQYF
size: -
J: TRBJ2-3
V: TRBV6-6

CDR3: CAIRPGLAGGLYGTQYF
size: -
J: TRBJ2-5
V: TRBV10-3

CDR3: CASSIQGSPNSGANVLTF
size: -
J: TRBJ2-6
V: TRBV7-3

CDR3: CASSLVGAGNTIYF
size: -
J: TRBJ1-3
V: TRBV7-2

CDR3: CASRERTGTVQPQHF
size: once
J: TRBJ1-5
V: TRBV2

CDR3: CAISDKDYNEQFF
size: once
J: TRBJ2-1
V: TRBV10-3

CDR3: CASRTGGQPNTEAFF
size: -
J: TRBJ1-1
V: TRBV7-2

CDR3: CASSEYDTQYF
size: -
J: TRBJ2-3
V: TRBV2

CDR3: CAWTGPGGADTEAFF
size: -
J: TRBJ1-1
V: TRBV30

CDR3: CSGVLAGSTDTQYF
size: -
J: TRBJ2-3
V: TRBV29-1

CDR3: CASSFGRGEVQYF
size: -
J: TRBJ2-7
V: TRBV5-4

CDR3: CAIRRTLNTEAFF
size: few
J: TRBJ1-1
V: TRBV10-3

CDR3: CASSRGVRANTGELFF
size: -
J: TRBJ2-2
V: TRBV5-8

CDR3: CASSPPGLRETQYF
size: -
J: TRBJ2-5
V: TRBV18

CDR3: CASSVSGSSYNEQFF
size: -
J: TRBJ2-1
V: TRBV9

CDR3: CASYRAAQGNTEAFF
size: -
J: TRBJ1-1
V: TRBV28

CDR3: CASSRSTSGWGRETQYF
size: -
J: TRBJ2-5
V: TRBV13

CDR3: CASSLSWSPHEKLFF
size: -
J: TRBJ1-4
V: TRBV4-3

CDR3: CASRDGRDDEQYF
size: -
J: TRBJ2-7
V: TRBV28

CDR3: CASRGQGFYEQYF
size: -
J: TRBJ2-7
V: TRBV2

CDR3: CASSPRDRGYRSTEAFF
size: -
J: TRBJ1-1
V: TRBV7-2

CDR3: CASSQVRGRGTF
size: -
J: TRBJ1-2
V: TRBV4-1

CDR3: CASSGPVSTDTQYF
size: -
J: TRBJ2-3
V: TRBV18

CDR3: CASSQRPTGGEGANVLTF
size: -
J: TRBJ2-6
V: TRBV4-3

CDR3: CASSSGDPGNTIYF
size: -
J: TRBJ1-3
V: TRBV4-1

CDR3: CASSSPGTSGMYEQYF
size: -
J: TRBJ2-7
V: TRBV9

CDR3: CAWSSRTNQPQHF
size: -
J: TRBJ1-5
V: TRBV30

CDR3: CASSLGQGLYNEQFF
size: -
J: TRBJ2-1
V: TRBV7-2

CDR3: CASSQYRLNTGELFF
size: -
J: TRBJ2-2
V: TRBV4-2

CDR3: CASSLALAGLSYNEQFF
size: -
J: TRBJ2-1
V: TRBV27

CDR3: CASSSRQGPYEQYF
size: -
J: TRBJ2-7
V: TRBV2

CDR3: CASRPTDRGRGETQYF
size: -
J: TRBJ2-5
V: TRBV19

CDR3: CASIEQGRDTEAFF
size: -
J: TRBJ1-1
V: TRBV2

CDR3: CASSLVGLDNEQFF
size: -
J: TRBJ2-1
V: TRBV5-1

CDR3: CASSLEGAQGLHEQYF
size: -
J: TRBJ2-7
V: TRBV27

CDR3: CAWSHTDRATTYEQYF
size: -
J: TRBJ2-7
V: TRBV30

CDR3: CSVGKDRLEYF
size: -
J: TRBJ2-5
V: TRBV29-1

CDR3: CASSLVGTVLQETQYF
size: -
J: TRBJ2-5
V: TRBV5-1

CDR3: CASSVAGTGYNEQFF
size: -
J: TRBJ2-1
V: TRBV9

CDR3: CASRDSGGTEAFF
size: -
J: TRBJ1-1
V: TRBV6-5

CDR3: CASSLRRGSGEKLFF
size: -
J: TRBJ1-4
V: TRBV5-4

CDR3: CASSSGTIAYNEQFF
size: -
J: TRBJ2-1
V: TRBV5-1

CDR3: CASTTYRSATGELFF
size: -
J: TRBJ2-2
V: TRBV7-2

CDR3: CASSIDLASSIRYYEQYF
size: -
J: TRBJ2-7
V: TRBV19

CDR3: CSVVVFRGGDNVLTF
size: -
J: TRBJ2-6
V: TRBV29-1

CDR3: CASSPDRGPRNSYNEQFF
size: once
J: TRBJ2-1
V: TRBV18

CDR3: CASSGSRSTDTQYF
size: -
J: TRBJ2-3
V: TRBV2

CDR3: CASRRDEETQYF
size: -
J: TRBJ2-5
V: TRBV7-9

CDR3: CASTQFGGQNTGELFF
size: -
J: TRBJ2-2
V: TRBV9

CDR3: CASSLLAGGTYEQYF
size: -
J: TRBJ2-7
V: TRBV6-1

CDR3: CASSAGVNTEAFF
size: -
J: TRBJ1-1
V: TRBV18

CDR3: CASSHLGTGDTEAFF
size: -
J: TRBJ1-1
V: TRBV7-2